This T cell receptor (beta chain) came from a study of blood T cells in healthy people across ages. In its sample, this clonotype was seen many times. The use of a sample-barcoded 5' primer and a J-beta primer mix characterized a second PCR of roughly 6 to 12 cycles. MiXCR, applied by TCRdb to the 5' RACE reads, yields one record per CDR3 protein. The table records roughly 1.6 million distinct CDR3 sequences, around 36% of them present only once. This CDR3 has 17 residues. The germline V gene has CDR1 LGHNA and CDR2 YNFKEQ. The V gene lost 0 bases and the J gene lost 0 bases, with 12 bases spanning the gap. Collection of 8.5 to 10 milliliters of peripheral blood was performed for each donor.

Material: blood. This sequence was found in a woman in her thirties in good health. This chain links TRBV4-2 with TRBJ2-1; D unclear. DNA of the CDR3: TGTGCCAGCAGCCAAGAGGTACGGGTAAGCTCCTACAATGAGCAGTTCTTC. Its translation: CASSQEVRVSSYNEQFF.